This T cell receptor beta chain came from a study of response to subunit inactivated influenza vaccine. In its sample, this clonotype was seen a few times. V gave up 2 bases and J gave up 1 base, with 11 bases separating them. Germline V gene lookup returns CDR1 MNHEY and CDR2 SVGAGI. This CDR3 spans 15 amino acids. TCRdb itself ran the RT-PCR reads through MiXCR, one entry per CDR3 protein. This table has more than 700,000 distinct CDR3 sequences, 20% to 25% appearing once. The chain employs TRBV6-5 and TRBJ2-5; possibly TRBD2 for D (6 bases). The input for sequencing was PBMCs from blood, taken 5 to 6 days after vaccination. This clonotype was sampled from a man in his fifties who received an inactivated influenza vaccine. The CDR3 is CASSYVAGSQETQYF. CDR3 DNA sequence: TGTGCCAGCAGTTACGTCGCGGGGTCCCAAGAGACCCAGTACTTC.